This T cell receptor beta chain emerged from a study of blood T cell repertoires in COVID-19. Study summary: Samples representing acute and convalescent COVID-19 were sourced from the United States, Italy and Spain. From T cells, B-cell-depleted T cells, or PBMCs came the material, which was cDNA or gDNA.

Authors' processing steps: It was from reference gene primer amplification that nucleated cell counts were estimated. Sequencing used immunoSEQ multiplex PCR; TCRdb keeps in-frame clones, though not all of them. V and J calls and clone size are given by that table; D and trimming were obtained from the DNA. The profile shows 360,000 or so clones, 90% of them singletons. This CDR3 region has 18 residues. The V end lost 6 bases, the J end lost 0 bases, and 23 bases lay between the germline ends. Germline-derived CDR1 and CDR2 are LNHDA and SQIVND (reference sequence). This sequence joins TRBV19 and TRBJ1-2; D is unclear. The sequenced material came from peripheral blood. The clonotype originates from a man aged 18 to 35 with active or convalescent COVID-19. The CDR3 is CASSKRDLSEGTNYGYTF. The CDR3 region has the DNA TGTGCCAGTAGCAAACGGGATTTGTCAGAGGGAACTAACTATGGCTACACCTTC.